This T cell receptor beta chain was retrieved from a study of blood T cell repertoires in COVID-19 (dated by TCRdb to 2018 to 2020). Study-level background: Collaborator samples came from the United States, Italy and Spain and covered acute and convalescent phases of COVID-19. The prospective study material was composed of cDNA or gDNA derived from T cells, B-cell-depleted T cells, or PBMCs. Deeply sampled blood TCRbeta repertoires from subjects exposed to, actively infected with, or recovered from COVID-19 were included in the dataset. The repertoires were released in a freely available public database meant as a resource for research on the immune response to SARS-CoV-2. Samples were obtained from the ongoing ImmuneRACE study (first 160 participants) and from about 1,300 subjects provided by 6 global collaborators. A de-identified subject ID, COVID-19 status, age in years and sex were almost always included in the sample metadata. Where available, HLA class I and class II types were obtained from metadata supplied by the sample provider rather than from assay-based typing.

The immunoSEQ Assay, a bias-controlled multiplex PCR, was used to amplify TCRbeta CDR3 regions from genomic DNA. As for the authors' bioinformatics: The number of nucleated cells in each sample was estimated by amplification of reference gene primers within the assay. To quantify the absolute abundance of each unique TCRbeta CDR3 rearrangement, sequence reads were collapsed and filtered. For each sample, productive Simpson clonality was calculated by taking the square root of Simpson's diversity index across productive rearrangements. TCRdb stores this immuneACCESS table with in-frame sequences only. Part of the clones is absent; in the studies checked, under half of the shortfall reflects unresolved V genes, and no reason is known for the rest. That table gives V, J and clone size, and the DNA gave D and trimming. The sample has around 250,000 clones on record, approximately 86% of them singletons. 1.5% to 2% of the sample goes to the ten largest clones.

Summary of the overall study and its limitations: The quantity of clinical and demographic metadata differed by source and by participant and was supplied without curation.

Turning to this clone: Its antigen remains unidentified. Nothing much larger sits one base from this clone, and base qualities are not available.

The CDR3 covers 17 residues, taking in both the cysteine and the phenylalanine. Solely the CDR3 DNA is kept, with 51 bases framed from the first base. V is cut back by 0 bases and J by 6 bases, with 8 bases in the junction unmatched. CDR1 and CDR2 were assigned from the germline V gene (reference sequence) as SGHNT and YYREEE. In the prospective study, participants were 18 to 89 years old, resided in 20 to 30 geographic areas of the United States, and were enrolled through a virtual design. In the prospective study, cohorts were assigned on the basis of participant-reported clinical history obtained from a screening survey and a study questionnaire. ImmuneRACE Cohort 3 recovered participants were defined by two consecutive negative NP/OP PCR tests, healthcare professional clearance, or symptom resolution. In the prospective study, mobile phlebotomists collected whole blood, serum and a nasopharyngeal or oropharyngeal swab from each participant. Prospective study participants could optionally give additional blood draws and questionnaires over an approximately two-month period. Prospective study blood samples were shipped either frozen or at room temperature before DNA extraction.

The TCR originated in a woman between 45 and 60 years old who had recovered from COVID-19. The sequence is built from TRBV5-4 and TRBJ2-2; TRBD2 aligns with 10 central bases. The sequenced sample was PBMCs or T cells enriched from blood (not recorded which). CDR3 region: CASSLAWLAGDPGELFF. The DNA reads TGTGCCAGCAGCTTGGCCTGGCTAGCGGGAGATCCCGGGGAGCTGTTTTTT.